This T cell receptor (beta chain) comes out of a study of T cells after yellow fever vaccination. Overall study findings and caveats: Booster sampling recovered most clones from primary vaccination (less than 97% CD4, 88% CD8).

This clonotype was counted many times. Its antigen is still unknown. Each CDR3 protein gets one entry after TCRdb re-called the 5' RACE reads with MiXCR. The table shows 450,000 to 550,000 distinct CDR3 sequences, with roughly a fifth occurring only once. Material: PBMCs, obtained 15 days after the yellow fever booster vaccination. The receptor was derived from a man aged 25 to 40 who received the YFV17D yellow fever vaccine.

CDR3 residues: CSARDPEGNQPQHF. CDR3 bases: TGCAGTGCTAGAGATCCGGAGGGCAATCAGCCCCAGCATTTT. This chain joins TRBV20-1 and TRBJ1-5; no clear D gene. The CDR3 length is 14 residues. V was trimmed by 0 bases and J by 2 bases, leaving 8 bases between them. The germline gives CDR1 DFQATT, CDR2 SNEGSKA (reference sequence).